The clone carrying this T cell receptor (beta chain) has a count of ten or more. Antigen: not known. The sample belongs to a study of T cell repertoires in cytomegalovirus infection. Regarding the study as a whole: Adding up the frequency of public TCR beta families identified people who carried CMV plus the relevant HLA. The ex vivo response was dominated by HLA-C-restricted CMV-specific TCR beta clonotypes.

CDR1 is SEHNR and CDR2 is FQNEAQ in the germline V gene (reference sequence). The CDR3 runs 14 residues. V was shortened by 1 base and J by 2 bases, with 9 bases between the two germline ends. MiXCR, run by TCRdb on the reads, gives a single entry per CDR3 protein. The table shows fewer than 300,000 distinct CDR3 sequences, with over 20% occurring only once. The chain carries TRBV7-9 and TRBJ2-7; tentatively, D is TRBD1 or TRBD2 (5 bases each). What was sequenced was PBMCs. The TCR was taken from a human donor in good health (CMV status not recorded). Some clones in this sample may be carry-over from other donors' samples. CDR3 amino acids: CASSLVVGPYEQYF. DNA for the CDR3: TGTGCCAGCAGCTTAGTTGTGGGACCCTACGAGCAGTACTTC.